One and the same sample provided the 21 T cell receptor beta chains below, sequenced in a study of T cell responses to AZD1222 COVID-19 vaccine. This table comes from immunoSEQ multiplex PCR, and its TCRdb copy is limited to in-frame clones, with some not included. The sample holds about 99,000 clones; approximately 89% are singletons and the top ten take 6.5% to 10%. This sample comprised peripheral blood, obtained 28 days after the second AZD1222 dose. All receptors derive from an adult who received the AZD1222 COVID-19 vaccine.

The chain couples TRBV29-1 to TRBJ1-4, with 10 positions matching TRBD1. This CDR3 region has 14 residues. Germline CDR1 is SQVTM and CDR2 is ANQGSEA. V lost 6 bases to trimming and J lost 8 bases; unmatched junction nucleotides: 9. This chain's CDR3 is CSVRGTGVNEKLFF. Here the CDR3 DNA reads TGCAGCGTGAGGGGGACAGGGGTCAACGAAAAACTGTTTTTT. The whole variable domain, remainder taken from reference TRBV29-1 and TRBJ1-4, is SAVISQKPSRDICQRGTSLTIQCQVDSQVTMMFWYRQQPGQSLTLIATANQGSEATYESGFVIDKFPISRPNLTFSTLTVSNMSPEDSSIYLCSVRGTGVNEKLFFGSGTQLSVL.

The V gene is TRBV5-1, the J gene TRBJ1-1; D not certain. Germline V gene lookup returns CDR1 SGHRS and CDR2 YFSETQ. This CDR3 spans 14 amino acids. The V gene lost 4 bases and the J gene lost 0 bases, with 10 bases spanning the gap. The CDR3 bases are TGCGCCAGCAGCGTCAAGGTGATGAACACTGAAGCTTTCTTT. Protein product: CASSVKVMNTEAFF.

The chain is built from TRBV30 and TRBJ2-5; 8 bases fit TRBD1. The CDR3 runs to 13 residues. Germline CDR1 reads GTSNPN; CDR2 reads SVGIG (reference sequence). V was pared by 3 bases and J by 3 bases, with 3 bases of the junction left unmatched. As DNA, the CDR3 is TGTGCCTGGAGCAGGGGGCTGGAAGAGACCCAGTACTTC. This codes for CAWSRGLEETQYF.

V gene TRBV30 combines with J gene TRBJ2-7, with D possibly being TRBD2 (5 bases). Germline CDR1 and CDR2: GTSNPN and SVGIG (reference sequence). The ends were cut back, 3 bases at V and 7 bases at J, with 22 bases in the middle. This CDR3 contains 15 residues. This chain's CDR3 is CAWSSRGLLGWEQYF. CDR3 bases: TGTGCCTGGAGCTCCCGAGGGCTGCTAGGGTGGGAGCAGTACTTC.

This chain connects TRBV9 to TRBJ1-6; D is uncertain. Trimming took off 4 bases at V and 6 bases at J, with 8 bases between the two ends. CDR3 length: 13 residues. Germline CDR1 is SGDLS and CDR2 is YYNGEE. The CDR3, as DNA: TGTGCCAGCAGCCCTAGGCCTAATTCACCCCTCCACTTT. Amino acid sequence: CASSPRPNSPLHF.

The rearrangement uses TRBV6-5 and TRBJ1-1; 7 nucleotides line up with TRBD1. This CDR3 is built from 13 residues. V lost 5 bases to trimming and J lost 5 bases; unmatched junction nucleotides: 5. Per the germline V gene, CDR1 is MNHEY and CDR2 is SVGAGI. The CDR3: CASSPTTGTEAFF. The CDR3 region has the DNA TGTGCCAGCAGTCCCACGACAGGGACTGAAGCTTTCTTT.

CDR3 coding DNA: TGTGCCAGCAGCTCCGCAGTGGCTAGGAGAGTTTCCTACAATGAGCAGTTCTTC. It codes for CASSSAVARRVSYNEQFF. The chain couples TRBV13 to TRBJ2-1; unclear D gene. Germline V gene data show CDR1 as PRHDT and CDR2 as FYEKMQ (reference sequence). V was trimmed by 4 bases and J by 1 base, leaving 20 bases between them. The CDR3 has 18 residues.

This CDR3 reads CASSSDSGRGDTQYF. The DNA of the CDR3 is TGTGCCAGCAGCTCCGATAGCGGGAGGGGAGATACGCAGTATTTT. The rearrangement joins TRBV7-3 to TRBJ2-3, with 11 bases fitting TRBD2. The CDR3 length is 15 residues. Germline V gene sequence: CDR1 SGHTA, CDR2 FQGTGA. The junction had 5 bases not matched to a gene; V was cut back by 4 bases and J by 5 bases.

CDR3 in DNA: TGTGCCAGCTCACCAATCCGGGCTGGAAACACCATATATTTT. This sequence encodes CASSPIRAGNTIYF. The chain joins TRBV18 to TRBJ1-3; D not certain. Between the trimmed V and J ends, which lost 2 bases and 2 bases, there was a span of 7 bases. Germline values: CDR1 KGHSH, CDR2 LQKENI. The length of the CDR3 is 14 residues.

V gene TRBV15 combines with J gene TRBJ1-5; tentatively, D is TRBD1 (6 bases). The germline V and J ends were trimmed by 5 bases and 3 bases, with 17 bases remaining between them. This CDR3 comprises 16 residues. Per the germline V gene, CDR1 is LNHNV and CDR2 is YYDKDF (reference sequence). The CDR3 nucleotides are TGTGCCACCAGCGGCCCGGGACACCAAGCCAATCAGCCCCAGCATTTT. Translation gives CATSGPGHQANQPQHF.

The chain combines TRBV9 with TRBJ1-6; D uncertain. There are 16 residues in the CDR3. Germline CDR1 reads SGDLS; CDR2 reads YYNGEE. V gave up 0 bases and J gave up 0 bases, with 7 bases separating them. CDR3 in amino acids: CASSVAGSSYNSPLHF. CDR3 sequence (DNA): TGTGCCAGCAGCGTAGCGGGGAGCTCCTATAATTCACCCCTCCACTTT. Drawing the rest from reference TRBV9 and TRBJ1-6, the complete variable domain is DSGVTQTPKHLITATGQRVTLRCSPRSGDLSVYWYQQSLDQGLQFLIQYYNGEERAKGNILERFSAQQFPDLHSELNLSSLELGDSALYFCASSVAGSSYNSPLHFGNGTRLTVT.

The V and J genes are TRBV27 and TRBJ2-7; maybe TRBD2 (5 bases). V gave up 2 bases and J gave up 6 bases, with 14 bases separating them. CDR1 is MNHEY, CDR2 SMNVEV, per germline (reference sequence). The CDR3 length is 14 residues. The CDR3 region is CASSLGLAGTEQYF. The CDR3 DNA reads TGTGCCAGCAGTTTAGGTCTAGCTGGTACCGAGCAGTACTTC.

This clone was detected once. This chain joins TRBV18 and TRBJ2-5; a possible D gene is TRBD1 (5 bases). Trimming shortened V by 4 bases and J by 3 bases, and 9 bases separated the two germline ends. This CDR3 comprises 13 residues. The germline V gene has CDR1 KGHSH and CDR2 LQKENI. In nucleotides, the CDR3 is TGTGCCAGCTCACAACCGACAGAAGAGACCCAGTACTTC. Translating it yields CASSQPTEETQYF.

The rearrangement uses TRBV11-2 and TRBJ2-3; 7 nucleotides match TRBD1. There are 14 residues in the CDR3. After removal of 7 bases from V and 1 base from J, the junction contained 5 bases not matched to a gene. CDR1 is SGHAT and CDR2 is FQNNGV in the germline V gene. CDR3 amino acids: CASNIDRGTDTQYF. CDR3 nucleotides: TGTGCCAGCAACATAGACAGGGGCACAGATACGCAGTATTTT. Full variable domain (rest looked up from reference TRBV11-2 and TRBJ2-3): EAGVAQSPRYKIIEKRQSVAFWCNPISGHATLYWYQQILGQGPKLLIQFQNNGVVDDSQLPKDRFSAERLKGVDSTLKIQPAKLEDSAVYLCASNIDRGTDTQYFGPGTRLTVL.

The V gene is TRBV10-3, the J gene TRBJ2-7; 7 nucleotides match TRBD1. This CDR3 spans 13 amino acids. The V segment lost 8 bases and the J segment 7 bases; nucleotides outside the gene matches: 11. Looked up from germline, CDR1 is ENHRY and CDR2 is SYGVKD. Here the CDR3 DNA reads TGTGCCATCTGGGAGACAGGGTTGGAAGAGCAGTACTTC. It yields the protein CAIWETGLEEQYF.

The gene calls are TRBV5-1 and TRBJ1-5; D call uncertain. V lost 0 bases, J lost 8 bases, and 12 bases lay in between. The CDR3 is 14 residues long. The germline V gene encodes CDR1 SGHRS and CDR2 YFSETQ. The CDR3 DNA reads as TGCGCCAGCAGCTTGGGGGAACGTGAGGAGCCCCAGCATTTT. Protein: CASSLGEREEPQHF. Filled out from reference TRBV5-1 and TRBJ1-5, the complete variable domain reads KAGVTQTPRYLIKTRGQQVTLSCSPISGHRSVSWYQQTPGQGLQFLFEYFSETQRNKGNFPGRFSGRQFSNSRSEMNVSTLELGDSALYLCASSLGEREEPQHFGDGTRLSIL.

J is TRBJ1-1 and V is TRBV9; D unclear. CDR1 is SGDLS, CDR2 YYNGEE, per germline. The CDR3 extends over 13 amino acids. V was clipped by 2 bases and J by 4 bases, with 9 bases between them. The CDR3 DNA follows: TGTGCCAGCAGCGTGGGGTTATCCACTGAAGCTTTCTTT. Its translation: CASSVGLSTEAFF.

This clone was observed a few times. The V and J genes are TRBV7-8 and TRBJ1-6; D may be TRBD1 (5 bases). CDR1 SGHVS and CDR2 FQNEAQ come from the germline V gene. The CDR3 is 17 residues long. Trimming removed 3 bases from V and 8 bases from J, with 20 bases in between. CDR3 in amino acids: CASSFLGRGGMDSPLHF. The CDR3 region has the DNA TGTGCCAGCAGCTTCCTTGGGAGGGGCGGGATGGATTCACCCCTCCACTTT.

This clone appeared a single time. The chain recombines TRBV23-1 with TRBJ1-6; D may be TRBD1 (6 bases). TRBV23-1 is sorted into the ORF group, with uncertain function. This CDR3 is built from 14 residues. Trimming cost V 6 bases and J 7 bases, with 13 bases left between them. The CDR3 loop is CASSGGQRNSPLHF. The DNA for the CDR3 is TGCGCCAGCAGCGGAGGACAGAGAAATTCACCCCTCCACTTT.

The J gene is TRBJ1-1, the V gene TRBV29-1; 8 bases map to TRBD1. Germline CDR1 reads SQVTM; CDR2 reads ANQGSEA. The CDR3 covers 14 residues. V lost 5 bases to trimming and J lost 5 bases; unmatched junction nucleotides: 10. CDR3 sequence: CSVSSTGGRTEAFF. CDR3 bases: TGCAGCGTTTCCTCAACAGGGGGTAGGACTGAAGCTTTCTTT.

This clone was recorded only once. The chain is built from TRBV7-9 and TRBJ1-1; tentative D call: TRBD1 (6 bases). The CDR3 is 17 residues long. V lost 1 base and J 4 bases, leaving 19 bases between the germline ends. Germline V gives CDR1 SEHNR, CDR2 FQNEAQ (reference sequence). The CDR3 reads CASSLDAPGALVTEAFF. The CDR3 DNA follows: TGTGCCAGCAGCTTAGATGCCCCAGGGGCGTTGGTCACTGAAGCTTTCTTT.